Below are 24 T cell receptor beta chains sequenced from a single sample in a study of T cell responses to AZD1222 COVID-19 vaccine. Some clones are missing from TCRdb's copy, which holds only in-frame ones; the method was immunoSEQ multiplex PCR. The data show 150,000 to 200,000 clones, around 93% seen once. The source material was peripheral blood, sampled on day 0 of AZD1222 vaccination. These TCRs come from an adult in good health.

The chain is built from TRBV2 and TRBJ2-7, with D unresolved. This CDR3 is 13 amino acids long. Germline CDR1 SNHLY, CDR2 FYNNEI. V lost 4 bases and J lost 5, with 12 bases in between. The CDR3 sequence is CASSGPRGDEQYF. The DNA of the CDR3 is TGTGCCAGCAGTGGGCCGCGCGGAGACGAGCAGTACTTC.

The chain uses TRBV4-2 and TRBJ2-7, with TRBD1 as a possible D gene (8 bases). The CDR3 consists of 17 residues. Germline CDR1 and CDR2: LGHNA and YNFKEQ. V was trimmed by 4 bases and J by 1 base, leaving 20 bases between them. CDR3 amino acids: CASSLLGTGGGSYEQYF. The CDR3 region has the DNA TGTGCCAGCAGCCTCCTTGGAACAGGGGGAGGGTCCTACGAGCAGTACTTC.

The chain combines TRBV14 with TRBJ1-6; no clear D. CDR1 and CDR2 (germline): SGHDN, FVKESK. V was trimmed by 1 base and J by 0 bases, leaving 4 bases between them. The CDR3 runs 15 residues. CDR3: CASSQASSYNSPLHF. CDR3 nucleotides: TGTGCCAGCAGCCAAGCCAGCTCCTATAATTCACCCCTCCACTTT.

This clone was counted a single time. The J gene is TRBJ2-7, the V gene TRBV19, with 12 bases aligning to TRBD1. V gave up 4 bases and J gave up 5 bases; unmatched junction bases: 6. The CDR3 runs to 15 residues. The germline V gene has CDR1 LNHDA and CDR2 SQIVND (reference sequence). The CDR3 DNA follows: TGTGCCAGTAGTAACCTCCGGGACAGGGGGCACGAGCAGTACTTC. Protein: CASSNLRDRGHEQYF.

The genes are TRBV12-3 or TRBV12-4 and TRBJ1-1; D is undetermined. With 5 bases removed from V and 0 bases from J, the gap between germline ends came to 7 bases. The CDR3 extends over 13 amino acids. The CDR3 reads CASSIQMNTEAFF. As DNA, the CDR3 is TGTGCCAGCAGTATCCAGATGAACACTGAAGCTTTCTTT.

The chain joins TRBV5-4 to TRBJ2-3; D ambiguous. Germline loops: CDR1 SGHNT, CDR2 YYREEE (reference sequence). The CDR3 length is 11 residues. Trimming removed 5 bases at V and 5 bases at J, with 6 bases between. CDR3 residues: CASSFGDTQYF. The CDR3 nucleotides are TGTGCCAGCAGTTTCGGAGATACGCAGTATTTT.

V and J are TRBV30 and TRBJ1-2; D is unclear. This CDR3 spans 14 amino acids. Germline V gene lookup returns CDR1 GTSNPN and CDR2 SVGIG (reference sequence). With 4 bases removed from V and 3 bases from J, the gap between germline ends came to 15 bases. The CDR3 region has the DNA TGTGCCTGGAATACGGGGATTCTTTACTATGGCTACACCTTC. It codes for CAWNTGILYYGYTF.

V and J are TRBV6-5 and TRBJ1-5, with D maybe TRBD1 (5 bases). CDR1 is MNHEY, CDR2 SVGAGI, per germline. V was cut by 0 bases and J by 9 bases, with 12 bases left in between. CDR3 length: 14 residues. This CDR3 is CASSYSRATGPQHF. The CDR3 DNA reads TGTGCCAGCAGTTACTCCAGGGCTACGGGGCCCCAGCATTTT.

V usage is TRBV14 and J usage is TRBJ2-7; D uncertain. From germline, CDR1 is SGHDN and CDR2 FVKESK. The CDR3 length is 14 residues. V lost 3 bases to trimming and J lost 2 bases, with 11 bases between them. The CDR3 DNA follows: TGTGCCAGCAGCCATACAAGACTCCCCTACGAGCAGTACTTC. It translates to CASSHTRLPYEQYF.

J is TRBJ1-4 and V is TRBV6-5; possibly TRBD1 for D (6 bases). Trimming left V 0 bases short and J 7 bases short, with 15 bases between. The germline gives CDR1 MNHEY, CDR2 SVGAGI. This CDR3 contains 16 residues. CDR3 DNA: TGTGCCAGCAGTTACTCGAAAGGGGGGAACGCTGAAAAACTGTTTTTT. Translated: CASSYSKGGNAEKLFF.

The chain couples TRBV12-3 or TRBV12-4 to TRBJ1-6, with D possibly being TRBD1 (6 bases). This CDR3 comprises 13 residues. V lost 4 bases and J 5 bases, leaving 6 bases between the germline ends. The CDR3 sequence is CASSYRDNSPLHF. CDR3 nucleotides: TGTGCCAGCAGTTACAGGGATAATTCACCCCTCCACTTT.

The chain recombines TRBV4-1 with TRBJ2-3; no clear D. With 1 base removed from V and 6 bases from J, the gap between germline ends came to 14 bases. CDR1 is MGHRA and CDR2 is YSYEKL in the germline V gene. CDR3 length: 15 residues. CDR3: CASSQVSSRVDTQYF. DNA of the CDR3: TGCGCCAGCAGCCAAGTGTCCTCCCGGGTCGATACGCAGTATTTT.

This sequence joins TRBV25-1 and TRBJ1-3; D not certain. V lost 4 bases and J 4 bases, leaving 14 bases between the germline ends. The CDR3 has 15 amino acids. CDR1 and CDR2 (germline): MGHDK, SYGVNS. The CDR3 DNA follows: TGTGCCAGCAGTGGACCGACCCAGAACGGAAACACCATATATTTT. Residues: CASSGPTQNGNTIYF.

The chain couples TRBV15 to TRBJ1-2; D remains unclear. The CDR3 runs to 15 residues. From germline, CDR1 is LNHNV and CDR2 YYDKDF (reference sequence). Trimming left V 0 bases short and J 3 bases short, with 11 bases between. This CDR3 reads CATSRDPNTDYGYTF. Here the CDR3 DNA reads TGTGCCACCAGCAGAGATCCCAACACCGACTATGGCTACACCTTC.

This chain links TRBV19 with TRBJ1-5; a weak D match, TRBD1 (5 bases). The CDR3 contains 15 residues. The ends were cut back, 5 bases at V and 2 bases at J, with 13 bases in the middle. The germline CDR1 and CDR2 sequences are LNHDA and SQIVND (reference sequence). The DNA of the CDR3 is TGTGCCAGTAGTGGGGGAGGTAGAGGCAATCAGCCCCAGCATTTT. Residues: CASSGGGRGNQPQHF.

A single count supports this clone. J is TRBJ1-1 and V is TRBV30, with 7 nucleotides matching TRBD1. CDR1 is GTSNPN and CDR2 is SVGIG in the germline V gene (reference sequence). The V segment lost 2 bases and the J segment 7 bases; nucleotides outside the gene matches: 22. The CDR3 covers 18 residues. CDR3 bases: TGTGCCTGGAGTCCACACAGGGGACCCACCGTGACGGGGGGTGAAGCTTTCTTT. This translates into CAWSPHRGPTVTGGEAFF.

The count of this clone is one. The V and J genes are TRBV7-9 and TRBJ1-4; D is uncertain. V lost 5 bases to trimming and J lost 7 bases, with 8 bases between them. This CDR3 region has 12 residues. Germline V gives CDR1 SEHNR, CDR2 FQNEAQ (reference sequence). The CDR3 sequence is CASSGLAEKLFF. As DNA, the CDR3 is TGTGCCAGCAGCGGTTTGGCTGAAAAACTGTTTTTT.

This chain's CDR3 is CASSVGQNGANEKLFF. The CDR3 DNA is TGTGCCAGCAGCGTAGGTCAGAATGGGGCTAATGAAAAACTGTTTTTT. V and J are TRBV9 and TRBJ1-4, with D hard to call. The CDR3 spans 16 residues. The germline V and J ends were trimmed by 0 bases and 3 bases, with 12 bases remaining between them. Germline CDR1 is SGDLS and CDR2 is YYNGEE.

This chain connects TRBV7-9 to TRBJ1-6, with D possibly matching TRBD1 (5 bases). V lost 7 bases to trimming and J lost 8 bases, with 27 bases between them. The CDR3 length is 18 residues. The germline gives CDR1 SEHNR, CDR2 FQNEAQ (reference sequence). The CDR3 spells CASTRRPRPWGGYSPLHF. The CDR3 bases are TGTGCCAGCACCCGGAGGCCCCGACCTTGGGGGGGTTATTCACCCCTCCACTTT.

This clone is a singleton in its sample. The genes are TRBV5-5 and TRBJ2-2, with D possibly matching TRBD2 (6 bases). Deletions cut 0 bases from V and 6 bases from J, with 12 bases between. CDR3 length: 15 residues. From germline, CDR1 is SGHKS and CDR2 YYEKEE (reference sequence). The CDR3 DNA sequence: TGTGCCAGCAGCTTGGCGCCGACTAGATCCGGGGAGCTGTTTTTT. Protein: CASSLAPTRSGELFF.

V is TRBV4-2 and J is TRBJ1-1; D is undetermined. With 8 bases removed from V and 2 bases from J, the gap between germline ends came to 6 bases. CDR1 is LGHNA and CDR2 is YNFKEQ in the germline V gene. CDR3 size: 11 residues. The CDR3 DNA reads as TGTGCCAGCTCTTTAAACACTGAAGCTTTCTTT. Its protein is CASSLNTEAFF.

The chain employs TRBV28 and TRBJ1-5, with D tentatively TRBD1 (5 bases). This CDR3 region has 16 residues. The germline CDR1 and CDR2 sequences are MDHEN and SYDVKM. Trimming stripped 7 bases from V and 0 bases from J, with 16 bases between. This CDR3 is CASTPLGGYSNQPQHF. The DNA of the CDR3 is TGTGCCAGCACTCCCCTGGGGGGATATAGCAATCAGCCCCAGCATTTT.

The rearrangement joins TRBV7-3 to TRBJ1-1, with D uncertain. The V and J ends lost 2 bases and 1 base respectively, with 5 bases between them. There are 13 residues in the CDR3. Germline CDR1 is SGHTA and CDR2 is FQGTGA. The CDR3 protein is CASSLSKNTEAFF. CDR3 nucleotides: TGTGCCAGCAGCTTATCTAAGAACACTGAAGCTTTCTTT.

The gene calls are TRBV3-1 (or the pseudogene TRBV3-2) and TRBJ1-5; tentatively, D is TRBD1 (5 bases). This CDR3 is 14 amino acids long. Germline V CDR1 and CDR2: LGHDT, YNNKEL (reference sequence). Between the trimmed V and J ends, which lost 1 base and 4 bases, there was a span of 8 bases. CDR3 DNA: TGTGCCAGCAGCCAAGGGGCAGGGAATCAGCCCCAGCATTTT. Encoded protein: CASSQGAGNQPQHF.